The 20 T cell receptor beta chains reported below all come from one sample, sequenced in a study of breast tumors, draining lymph nodes, adjacent tissues. TCRdb reprocessed the multiplex PCR reads with MiXCR, giving one entry per CDR3 protein. The sample holds 170,000 or so distinct CDR3 sequences, approximately 30% seen once. The lymph nodes were axillary draining lymph nodes from breast cancer patients. Sequencing used axillary lymph node tissue. These receptors were taken from a female donor with breast cancer. Some clones in this sample may be carry-over from other donors' samples.

This clonotype was seen at least ten times. The genes are TRBV30 and TRBJ1-5, with D perhaps matching TRBD1 (6 bases). CDR1 is GTSNPN and CDR2 is SVGIG in the germline V gene (reference sequence). Deletions cut 0 bases from V and 4 bases from J, with 10 bases between. This CDR3 is built from 14 residues. The CDR3, as DNA: TGTGCCTGGAGTGTACTAGGGGGGAATCAGCCCCAGCATTTT. It codes for CAWSVLGGNQPQHF.

This clonotype was observed many times. The chain has TRBV5-5 and TRBJ1-5, with 7 bases identical to TRBD1. Germline assignment: CDR1 SGHKS and CDR2 YYEKEE (reference sequence). The CDR3 runs 14 residues. V shed 5 bases, J shed 3 bases, and the junction held 5 bases outside the gene matches. CDR3 residues: CASSSTGANQPQHF. DNA for the CDR3: TGTGCCAGCAGTTCAACAGGGGCCAATCAGCCCCAGCATTTT.

Remarks on this clonotype: Since the CDR3 does not end with the conserved phenylalanine or tryptophan, this likely comes from a read error. This rearrangement joins TRBV7-2 to TRBJ1-6; 7 bases map to TRBD1. CDR1 is SGHTA, CDR2 FQGNSA, per germline. This CDR3 has 13 residues. Here the CDR3 reads CASSFEGASSLHL. The CDR3 nucleotides read TGTGCCAGCAGCTTTGAGGGGGCTTCATCCCTCCACCTT.

The chain carries TRBV10-3 and TRBJ2-3; tentatively, D is TRBD1 (6 bases). The length of the CDR3 is 13 residues. CDR1 and CDR2 (germline): ENHRY, SYGVKD. V was pared by 11 bases and J by 10 bases, with 22 bases between. CDR3 DNA sequence: TGTGCCGCCCGACAGGACGACACTGATGCGCAGTATTTT. Translated, it gives CAARQDDTDAQYF.

J is TRBJ1-4 and V is TRBV20-1; D remains ambiguous. Trimming took 2 bases from V and 8 from J, leaving 9 bases between them. The germline gives CDR1 DFQATT, CDR2 SNEGSKA (reference sequence). There are 12 residues in the CDR3. The CDR3 DNA reads TGCAGTGCTAGAAAAGGGATCGAAAAACTGTTTTTT. As protein: CSARKGIEKLFF.

This clonotype appeared many times. The chain joins TRBV11-3 to TRBJ2-3, with 8 bases aligning to TRBD1. This CDR3 has 14 residues. CDR1 and CDR2 (germline): SGHNT, YENEEA. Trimming cost V 4 bases and J 5 bases; bases outside gene matches: 5. CDR3 sequence: CASSSRGLGDTQYF. DNA for the CDR3: TGTGCCAGCAGCTCCAGGGGGCTGGGAGATACGCAGTATTTT.

The V and J genes are TRBV6-2 or TRBV6-3 and TRBJ2-1; 8 nucleotides line up with TRBD1. The CDR3 is 13 residues long. Germline CDR1 is MNHEY and CDR2 is SVGEGT. J lost 9 bases, V lost 6 bases, and 7 bases had no gene match. The CDR3 region has the DNA TGTGCCAGCAGAGGTACAGGGGGGAGTGAGCAGTTCTTC. Its protein product is CASRGTGGSEQFF.

This clonotype came up many times. V is TRBV28 and J is TRBJ1-4; 8 bases align to TRBD1. The CDR3 totals 16 residues. Germline values: CDR1 MDHEN, CDR2 SYDVKM. The V gene end was trimmed by 4 bases and the J gene end by 4 bases; junction bases not matched to a gene: 8. The CDR3, as DNA: TGTGCCAGCAGTTCCACTCCGGGACAGGATAATGAAAAACTGTTTTTT. Its protein is CASSSTPGQDNEKLFF. Variable domain in full (rest from reference TRBV28 and TRBJ1-4): DVKVTQSSRYLVKRTGEKVFLECVQDMDHENMFWYRQDPGLGLRLIYFSYDVKMKEKGDIPEGYSVSREKKERFSLILESASTNQTSMYLCASSSTPGQDNEKLFFGSGTQLSVL.

The chain links TRBV20-1 to TRBJ1-5; TRBD1 matches at 8 bases. Germline assignment: CDR1 DFQATT and CDR2 SNEGSKA (reference sequence). The CDR3 contains 15 residues. V trimming: 6 bases; J trimming: 0 bases; junction bases outside the gene matches: 7. CDR3 DNA: TGCAGTGCAACCGGGACAGGTAGTAGCAATCAGCCCCAGCATTTT. The encoded protein is CSATGTGSSNQPQHF.

V gene TRBV10-1 combines with J gene TRBJ2-3; 16 bases agree with TRBD2. This CDR3 comprises 18 residues. J gave up 3 bases and V 5 bases, and 8 bases lay outside the gene matches. Germline lookup yields CDR1 WNHNN and CDR2 SYGVQD (reference sequence). CDR3 sequence: CASSSGTSGGAVTDTQYF. In DNA form, the CDR3 reads TGCGCCAGCAGTTCGGGGACTAGCGGGGGGGCCGTAACAGATACGCAGTATTTT.

Notes on this clonotype: A much larger clone lies one base from this, so it may be a read error. The rearrangement links TRBV30 to TRBJ1-2; 7 bases are a match to TRBD1. The germline V gene encodes CDR1 GTSNPN and CDR2 SVGIG (reference sequence). CDR3 length: 13 residues. With V trimmed by 8 bases and J by 4 bases, 10 bases remained unmatched. As DNA, the CDR3 is TGTGCCCGCACCGGGACAGCGCCCTATGGCTACACCTTC. Translation gives CARTGTAPYGYTF.

The gene calls are TRBV10-3 and TRBJ2-1; no firm D call. The germline V gene encodes CDR1 ENHRY and CDR2 SYGVKD. The CDR3 loop spans 15 amino acids. Trimming removed 2 bases at V and 7 bases at J, with 15 bases between. CDR3 protein: CAISEARANHNEQFF. The CDR3 region has the DNA TGTGCCATCAGTGAGGCCAGAGCGAACCATAATGAGCAGTTCTTC.

This clonotype was detected ten times or more. V is TRBV3-1 and J is TRBJ1-6; 7 bases are shared with TRBD1. Germline V gene data show CDR1 as LGHDT and CDR2 as YNNKEL (reference sequence). CDR3 length equals 16 residues. V lost 1 base and J lost 14; bases outside the gene matches: 14. The CDR3 loop reads CASSQVALTGRRSLHF. The CDR3 DNA reads TGTGCCAGCAGCCAAGTGGCGTTGACAGGGCGAAGATCCCTCCACTTT. Using reference TRBV3-1 and TRBJ1-6 for the parts outside the CDR3, the full variable domain is DTAVSQTPKYLVTQMGNDKSIKCEQNLGHDTMYWYKQDSKKFLKIMFSYNNKELIINETVPNRFSPKSPDKAHLNLHINSLELGDSAVYFCASSQVALTGRRSLHFGNGTRLTVT.

This clonotype occurred many times. This chain joins TRBV5-8 and TRBJ2-2; D remains unclear. Germline lookup yields CDR1 SGHTS and CDR2 YDEGEE. The V end lost 4 bases, the J end lost 8 bases, and 9 bases lay between the germline ends. The CDR3 loop spans 12 amino acids. Here the CDR3 reads CASSASRGELFF. The CDR3 DNA reads as TGTGCCAGCAGCGCATCGAGGGGGGAGCTGTTTTTT.

Many counts were recorded for this clonotype. This chain connects TRBV4-1 to TRBJ2-7; D is uncertain. In germline, CDR1 is MGHRA, CDR2 YSYEKL. Trimming took off 1 base at V and 6 bases at J, with 16 bases between the two ends. CDR3 length: 15 amino acids. This chain's CDR3 is CASSQVLKGYSEQYF. The CDR3 bases are TGCGCCAGCAGCCAAGTCCTGAAAGGGTATAGCGAGCAGTACTTC.

J is TRBJ2-2 and V is TRBV3-1; tentatively, D is TRBD2 (6 bases). CDR1 and CDR2 (germline): LGHDT, YNNKEL (reference sequence). Trimming cost V 0 bases and J 3 bases, with 20 bases left between them. The CDR3 totals 19 residues. The CDR3 reads CASSQESPWAGLDTGELFF. The CDR3 coding sequence is TGTGCCAGCAGCCAAGAATCTCCGTGGGCGGGGCTTGACACCGGGGAGCTGTTTTTT.

To note about this clonotype: This may stem from a read error, because a much larger clone lies one nucleotide away. The rearrangement links TRBV19 to TRBJ2-7, with D possibly being TRBD1 (5 bases). CDR1 is LNHDA, CDR2 SQIVND, per germline (reference sequence). The CDR3 extends over 15 amino acids. The V gene lost 5 bases and the J gene lost 0 bases, with 14 bases spanning the gap. CDR3 DNA: TGTGCCAGTAGTGGTGTCAGGGCAGACTCCTACGAGCAGTACTTC. Translated, it gives CASSGVRADSYEQYF.

This clonotype was counted a few times. The chain uses TRBV6-5 and TRBJ2-1; possibly TRBD1 for D (7 bases). Per germline, CDR1 MNHEY and CDR2 SVGAGI. V lost 2 bases to trimming and J lost 2 bases, with 10 bases between them. The CDR3 spans 15 residues. CDR3 in amino acids: CASSYGGTAYNEQFF. The CDR3 DNA reads TGTGCCAGCAGTTACGGAGGGACAGCCTACAATGAGCAGTTCTTC.

With regard to this clonotype: A much bigger clone sits one base away, suggesting this may be a read error. The chain uses TRBV6-6 and TRBJ2-3; TRBD1 or TRBD2 may be the D gene (6 bases each). The CDR3 length is 15 residues. Germline V gene lookup returns CDR1 MNHNY and CDR2 SVGAGI (reference sequence). V lost 5 bases to trimming and J lost 4 bases, with 16 bases between them. The CDR3 spells CASSVSQGGADTQYF. DNA of the CDR3: TGTGCCAGCAGTGTATCACAGGGAGGAGCAGATACGCAGTATTTT.

Regarding this clonotype: Since a much larger clone is just one base distant, this may be a read error. V usage is TRBV11-3 and J usage is TRBJ1-4; 9 bases align to TRBD1. The CDR3 is 19 residues long. Germline CDR1 reads SGHNT; CDR2 reads YENEEA. V dropped 5 bases and J dropped 5; count of bases not matched to a gene: 18. CDR3 sequence: CASSQVEDRGSGMNEKLFF. DNA for the CDR3: TGTGCCAGCAGCCAAGTAGAGGACAGGGGATCGGGTATGAATGAAAAACTGTTTTTT.